Sequencing of this TCR beta chain was carried out in a study of T cells in localized non-small cell lung cancer. Study-level points and caveats: Across samples, adjacent lung featured a median roughly 61 of the top 100 tumor clones. Longer overall survival was linked to higher blood T cell density.

The protocol was immunoSEQ multiplex PCR, while the TCRdb copy is restricted to in-frame clones and leaves out a portion. The data contain thousands of clones, approximately 25% of them singletons. From germline, CDR1 is LNHDA and CDR2 SQIVND (reference sequence). CDR3 length: 14 amino acids. Germline trimming cut 9 bases from V and 6 bases from J; bases unmatched to any gene: 10. A remark on this clone: Its antigen is not known.

This clonotype originated in a man between 40 and 70 years old with stage I lung adenocarcinoma. This sequence joins TRBV19 and TRBJ2-3; 9 positions match TRBD2. Sample: lung tumor tissue, taken before any cancer treatment. DNA of the CDR3: TGTGCCAGCCGTAGTGCGGGAGGGACGGATACGCAGTATTTT. It specifies CASRSAGGTDTQYF.